This T cell receptor beta chain came from a study of CD8 T cells in ankylosing spondylitis. Study findings and constraints: Earlier work had already found some motif variants in reactive arthritis synovial fluid and blood. Within ankylosing spondylitis blood, a TCR beta motif made up of eight or nine highly homologous variants appeared to be characteristic. Clones linked with disease were CD8+ and fairly uncommon in the peripheral blood.

Trimming at V came to 10 bases and at J to 3 bases, leaving 12 bases not matched to a gene. Per the germline V gene, CDR1 is LNHDA and CDR2 is SQIVND (reference sequence). The CDR3 loop spans 14 amino acids. Construction of TCR beta libraries was performed using quantitative 5'-RACE with molecular barcodes. MiXCR, applied by TCRdb to the 5' RACE reads, yields one record per CDR3 protein. In the table there are 300,000 to 400,000 distinct CDR3 sequences, 20% of which are singletons. Notes on this clonotype: Its specificity is not known.

V and J are TRBV19 and TRBJ2-7; 7 nucleotides agree with TRBD1. The sequence was collected from a male donor with ankylosing spondylitis or in good health (not recorded which). The specimen sequenced was blood, either unsorted or a sorted T cell fraction (not recorded which). The CDR3 region has the DNA TGTGCCACCGGACAGGCCGCGGGTGGCTACGAGCAGTACTTC. It encodes CATGQAAGGYEQYF.